These T cell receptor beta chains were read from a single sample in a study of spatial heterogeneity in lung cancer. Each CDR3 protein is one row after TCRdb ran MiXCR on the 5' RACE reads. The sample includes 5,500 to 6,000 distinct CDR3 sequences, roughly 17% of them seen just once. The sequenced sample was lung tumor tissue, obtained at surgery. All receptors come from a male donor with early-stage non-small cell lung cancer. The CDR3 runs from the conserved cysteine through the conserved F or W. D genes are given only for firm matches. Only part of the rows carry a size: once, few, many, or a class if the clone is expanded.

j_gene	v_gene	abundance	d_gene	CDR3nt	CDR3aa
TRBJ1-2	TRBV7-2	NA	NA	TGTGCCAGCAGCTCTGGGAGCGGCTATGGCTACACCTTC	CASSSGSGYGYTF
TRBJ1-5	TRBV7-8	NA	NA	TGTGCCAGCAGCTCTCTCCCCGGGCCCGGCCGCAATCAGCCCCAGCATTTT	CASSSLPGPGRNQPQHF
TRBJ1-4	TRBV7-2	medium-sized	NA	TGTGCCAGCAGCCTCAATGGGGGGAGAGAAAAACTGTTTTTT	CASSLNGGREKLFF
TRBJ2-1	TRBV4-2	medium-sized	TRBD2	TGTGCCAGTTCTACCACGGGTTCCGGGACTAGGGTGGAGCAGTTCTTC	CASSTTGSGTRVEQFF
TRBJ2-1	TRBV7-6	medium-sized	TRBD2	TGTGCCAGCAGCTTAATGACTAGCGGGAGCTCCTACAATGAGCAGTTCTTC	CASSLMTSGSSYNEQFF
TRBJ2-3	TRBV5-1	NA	NA	TGCGCCAGCAGCTACCCTCTGGACCAGAGTTTAGATACGCAGTATTTT	CASSYPLDQSLDTQYF
TRBJ1-5	TRBV6-5	medium-sized	NA	TGTGCCAGCAGTTACACCTATGACACAAACAATCAGCCCCAGCATTTT	CASSYTYDTNNQPQHF
TRBJ1-4	TRBV13	medium-sized	NA	TGTGCCAGCAGCTCAAGAAATGAAAAACTGTTTTTT	CASSSRNEKLFF
TRBJ2-1	TRBV24-1	medium-sized	NA	TGTGCCACCAGTGATCCCGGGACACCGTCGGATGAGCAGTTCTTC	CATSDPGTPSDEQFF
TRBJ2-1	TRBV7-9	medium-sized	NA	TGTGCCAGCAGCTTGGACGGTAAGGATGAGCAGTTCTTC	CASSLDGKDEQFF
TRBJ1-1	TRBV27	medium-sized	TRBD1	TGTGCCAGCAGTCCCCGACAGGGCTTGGAAGCTTTCTTT	CASSPRQGLEAFF
TRBJ1-6	TRBV5-6	many	NA	TGTGCCAGCAACAGGGACGATTCACCCCTCCACTTT	CASNRDDSPLHF
TRBJ2-2	TRBV10-2	NA	NA	TGCGCCAGCAGTGAGCCCACCGGGGAGCTGTTTTTT	CASSEPTGELFF
TRBJ2-2	TRBV30	NA	NA	TGTGCCTGGAGTGAGGCGATTTACACCGGGGAGCTGTTTTTT	CAWSEAIYTGELFF
TRBJ1-3	TRBV7-2	medium-sized	NA	TGTGCCAGCAGCTTAGCTGTGGCCTCTGGAAACACCATATATTTT	CASSLAVASGNTIYF
TRBJ2-1	TRBV28	NA	NA	TGTGCCAGCAGGTCTAGCGCACCCTACAATGAGCAGTTCTTC	CASRSSAPYNEQFF